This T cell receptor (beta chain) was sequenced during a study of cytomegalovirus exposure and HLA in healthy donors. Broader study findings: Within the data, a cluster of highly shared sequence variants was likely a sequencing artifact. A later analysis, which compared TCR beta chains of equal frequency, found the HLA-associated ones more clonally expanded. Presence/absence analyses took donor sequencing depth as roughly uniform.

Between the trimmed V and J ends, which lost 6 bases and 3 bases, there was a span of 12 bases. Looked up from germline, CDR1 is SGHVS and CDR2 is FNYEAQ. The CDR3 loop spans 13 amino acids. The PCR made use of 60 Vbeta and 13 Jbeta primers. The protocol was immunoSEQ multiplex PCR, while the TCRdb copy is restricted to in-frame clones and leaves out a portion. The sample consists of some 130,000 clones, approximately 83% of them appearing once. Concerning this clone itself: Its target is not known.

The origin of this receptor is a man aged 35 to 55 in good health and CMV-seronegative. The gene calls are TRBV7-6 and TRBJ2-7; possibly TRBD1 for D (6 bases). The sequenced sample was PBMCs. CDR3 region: CASSPDRSYEQYF. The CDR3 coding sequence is TGTGCCAGCAGTCCAGACAGGAGCTACGAGCAGTACTTC. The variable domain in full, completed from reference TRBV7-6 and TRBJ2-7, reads GAGVSQSPRYKVTKRGQDVALRCDPISGHVSLYWYRQALGQGPEFLTYFNYEAQQDKSGLPNDRFSAERPEGSISTLTIQRTEQRDSAMYRCASSPDRSYEQYFGPGTRLTVT.